This paragraph reports one TCR beta chain. Its antigen is not identified. Cultured CD4+ T cells had their DNA profiled by the Oncomine TCR Beta short-read assay. Researchers extracted genomic DNA from CD4+ T cells that had been cultured. In TCRdb, the PCR reads were re-called with MiXCR into one record per CDR3 protein. Of some 20,000 distinct CDR3 sequences listed, approximately 42% are singletons. The data were taken from a study of vaccination and CD4 T cells after COVID-19. Treatment described: approximately nine-day PBMC culture with coronavirus spike peptide pools or control peptides (ViraFEST assay). The CDR3 contains 15 residues. Germline lookup yields CDR1 SGHTA and CDR2 FQGNSA. The ends were cut back, 2 bases at V and 9 bases at J, with 14 bases in the middle.

The source of this sequence is a human donor who had recovered from COVID-19. The specimen comprised CD4+ T cells from blood, cultured in vitro, sampled before SARS-CoV-2 vaccination. The V and J genes are TRBV7-2 and TRBJ1-6; D not certain. This CDR3 reads CASSLRTVLASPLHF. In DNA, the CDR3 is TGTGCCAGCAGCTTACGTACAGTACTTGCTTCACCCCTCCACTTT.